This T cell receptor beta chain was documented in a study of blood T cell repertoires in COVID-19. Sequencing was performed with immunoSEQ multiplex PCR; in TCRdb, only in-frame clones are kept and a portion is missing. The data show about 220,000 clones, with approximately 80% seen just once and over 3.5% held by the top ten. The V and J ends lost 4 bases and 2 bases, in that order; junction bases with no gene match: 13. Germline V gene lookup returns CDR1 SGHRS and CDR2 YFSETQ. CDR3 length: 17 amino acids. The sample consisted of peripheral blood. This chain links TRBV5-1 with TRBJ1-2; 8 nucleotides agree with TRBD1. The source of this sequence is a woman aged 70-85 years with acute or convalescent COVID-19. The CDR3 coding sequence is TGCGCCAGCAGCCGGTCCCCTCAGGGGGCGGAGAACTATGGCTACACCTTC. Protein: CASSRSPQGAENYGYTF.